Sequencing of this T cell receptor (beta chain) was carried out in a study of T-cell reconstitution after alpha-beta-depleted transplantation in children. Unique molecular identifiers were incorporated when the TCRbeta library was constructed. MiXCR was run by TCRdb on the PCR reads, yielding one entry per CDR3 protein. Altogether roughly 790,000 distinct CDR3 sequences are present, roughly 15% being singletons, with the ten largest covering roughly 5%. The germline gives CDR1 SGDLS, CDR2 YYNGEE. The V end was cut by 3 bases, the J end by 5 bases, with 14 bases between. The CDR3 has 14 amino acids. The TCR originated in a male patient under 18 who had a stem cell transplant for acute lymphoblastic leukemia, so the T cells may come from the graft donor. The sample was PBMCs, mostly from graft donor cells, taken 360 days after TCRalphabeta/CD19-depleted stem cell transplant. The gene calls are TRBV9 and TRBJ1-1; weak D call: TRBD1 (6 bases). This chain's CDR3 is CASSAKQGWTEAFF. CDR3 DNA: TGTGCCAGCAGCGCGAAACAGGGTTGGACTGAAGCTTTCTTT.